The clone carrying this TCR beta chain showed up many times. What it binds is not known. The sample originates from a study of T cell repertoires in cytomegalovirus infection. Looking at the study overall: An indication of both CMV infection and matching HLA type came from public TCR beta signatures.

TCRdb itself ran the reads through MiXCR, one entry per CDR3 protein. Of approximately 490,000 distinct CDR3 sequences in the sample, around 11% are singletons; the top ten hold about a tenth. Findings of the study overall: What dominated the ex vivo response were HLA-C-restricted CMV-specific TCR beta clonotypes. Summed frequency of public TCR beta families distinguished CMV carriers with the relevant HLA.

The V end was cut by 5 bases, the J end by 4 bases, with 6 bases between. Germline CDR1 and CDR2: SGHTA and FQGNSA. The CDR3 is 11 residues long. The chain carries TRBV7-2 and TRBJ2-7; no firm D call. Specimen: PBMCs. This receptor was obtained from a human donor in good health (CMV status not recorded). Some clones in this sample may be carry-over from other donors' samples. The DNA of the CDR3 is TGTGCCAGCAGCCGTTCTTACGAGCAGTACTTC. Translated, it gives CASSRSYEQYF. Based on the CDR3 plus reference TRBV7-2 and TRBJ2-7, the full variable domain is GAGVSQSPSNKVTEKGKDVELRCDPISGHTALYWYRQSLGQGLEFLIYFQGNSAPDKSGLPSDRFSAERTGGSVSTLTIQRTQQEDSAVYLCASSRSYEQYFGPGTRLTVT.